Listed here are 24 T cell receptor beta chains from one sample, sequenced in a study of T cells in localized non-small cell lung cancer. Profiling relied on immunoSEQ multiplex PCR, and the TCRdb table lists in-frame clones only, not all of them. The data contain 37,000 or so clones, 88% of them singletons. This material consisted of peripheral blood, taken before any cancer treatment. The receptors here all came from a woman aged 40-75 years with stage I lung adenocarcinoma.

This clone was counted once. The chain uses TRBV30 and TRBJ2-1; D tentatively reads TRBD1 or TRBD2 (5 bases each). This CDR3 spans 13 amino acids. V dropped 4 bases and J dropped 8 bases, with 15 bases sitting between them. Germline CDR1 is GTSNPN and CDR2 is SVGIG (reference sequence). CDR3 protein: CAWTGNFGDEQFF. Here the CDR3 DNA reads TGTGCCTGGACAGGGAATTTCGGGGATGAGCAGTTCTTC.

J is TRBJ1-2 and V is TRBV7-2; D is undetermined. This CDR3 has 14 amino acids. V shed 4 bases and J shed 6 bases, with 15 bases lying between them. CDR1 and CDR2 from the germline V gene are SGHTA and FQGNSA. The CDR3 nucleotides read TGTGCCAGCAGCTCCCACAAGGACGCCCATGGCTACACCTTC. The encoded protein is CASSSHKDAHGYTF.

This chain uses TRBV13 with TRBJ2-7; D might be TRBD2 (6 bases). Germline V lookup: CDR1 PRHDT, CDR2 FYEKMQ (reference sequence). Trimming left V 10 bases short and J 3 bases short, with 16 bases between. This CDR3 is built from 13 residues. CDR3 DNA: TGTGCCACCGCGGGGCCGGGCAGCTACGAGCAGTACTTC. The encoded protein is CATAGPGSYEQYF.

The chain uses TRBV19 and TRBJ2-5, with no clear D. This CDR3 contains 11 residues. Germline V gene sequence: CDR1 LNHDA, CDR2 SQIVND (reference sequence). Deletions cut 10 bases from V and 1 base from J, with 7 bases between. CDR3 in amino acids: CATLSQETQYF. The CDR3 DNA follows: TGTGCCACTCTGAGCCAAGAGACCCAGTACTTC.

The chain is built from TRBV9 and TRBJ2-1, with 8 bases that match TRBD2. Germline V lookup: CDR1 SGDLS, CDR2 YYNGEE. Trimming cost V 0 bases and J 5 bases; bases outside gene matches: 10. CDR3 size: 17 residues. The CDR3 region is CASSVVPSSGDNNEQFF. Written as DNA, the CDR3 is TGTGCCAGCAGCGTAGTGCCGAGTAGCGGGGACAACAATGAGCAGTTCTTC.

The chain is built from TRBV19 and TRBJ2-5; 7 bases fit TRBD2. The CDR3 is 12 residues long. J gave up 4 bases and V 5 bases, and 1 base lay outside the gene matches. Germline V gives CDR1 LNHDA, CDR2 SQIVND (reference sequence). Here the CDR3 reads CASSWGGETQYF. CDR3 nucleotide sequence: TGTGCCAGTAGTTGGGGGGGAGAGACCCAGTACTTC.

By sample fraction, this clone is large (0.1 to 1%). V usage is TRBV6-1 and J usage is TRBJ2-7; D may be TRBD1 (5 bases). The CDR3 loop spans 15 amino acids. Germline CDR1 MNHNS, CDR2 SASEGT. V lost 1 base and J lost 1, with 11 bases in between. CDR3 sequence reads: CASSEDLTASYEQYF. The CDR3, as DNA: TGTGCCAGCAGTGAAGACTTGACAGCTTCCTACGAGCAGTACTTC.

V and J are TRBV19 and TRBJ2-1; 9 positions match TRBD2. Germline lookup yields CDR1 LNHDA and CDR2 SQIVND (reference sequence). CDR3 length equals 14 residues. V dropped 4 bases and J dropped 8; count of bases not matched to a gene: 6. For the CDR3, the DNA is TGTGCCAGTAGTAGTAGCGGGAGTGAAGATGAGCAGTTCTTC. Translated, it gives CASSSSGSEDEQFF. Using reference TRBV19 and TRBJ2-1 for the parts outside the CDR3, the full variable domain is DGGITQSPKYLFRKEGQNVTLSCEQNLNHDAMYWYRQDPGQGLRLIYYSQIVNDFQKGDIAEGYSVSREKKESFPLTVTSAQKNPTAFYLCASSSSGSEDEQFFGPGTRLTVL.

CDR3 region: CASSLALGLAGGVGTGELFF. Written as DNA, the CDR3 is TGTGCCAGCAGCTTAGCTCTGGGGCTAGCGGGAGGTGTGGGCACCGGGGAGCTGTTTTTT. The chain is built from TRBV7-2 and TRBJ2-2; TRBD2 matches 11 bases. This CDR3 region has 20 residues. Per germline, CDR1 SGHTA and CDR2 FQGNSA. With 0 bases clipped from V and 4 bases from J, the junction kept 13 bases outside the gene matches.

This clone was detected only once. The V gene is TRBV14, the J gene TRBJ2-3, with 8 bases matching TRBD1. Trimming removed 1 base from V and 3 bases from J; junction bases left unmatched: 12. The CDR3 is 18 amino acids. Germline CDR1 is SGHDN and CDR2 is FVKESK. CDR3 sequence: CASSQVGIRDRRTDTQYF. The CDR3 nucleotides read TGTGCCAGCAGCCAAGTAGGGATTCGGGACAGGAGGACAGATACGCAGTATTTT. Filled out from reference TRBV14 and TRBJ2-3, the complete variable domain reads EAGVTQFPSHSVIEKGQTVTLRCDPISGHDNLYWYRRVMGKEIKFLLHFVKESKQDESGMPNNRFLAERTGGTYSTLKVQPAELEDSGVYFCASSQVGIRDRRTDTQYFGPGTRLTVL.

The chain is built from TRBV19 and TRBJ2-3, with 8 bases aligning to TRBD1. CDR1 and CDR2 from the germline V gene are LNHDA and SQIVND (reference sequence). J lost 7 bases, V lost 8 bases, and 8 bases had no gene match. The CDR3 loop spans 13 amino acids. In nucleotides, the CDR3 is TGTGCCAGTCGGACAGGGCCCAGGAATACGCAGTATTTT. The encoded protein is CASRTGPRNTQYF.

This chain uses TRBV6-5 with TRBJ2-7; unclear D gene. The CDR3 runs 14 residues. Germline V lookup: CDR1 MNHEY, CDR2 SVGAGI. Trimming took 0 bases from V and 2 from J, leaving 8 bases between them. The CDR3 sequence: CASSYSDPPYEQYF. As DNA, the CDR3 is TGTGCCAGCAGTTACTCGGACCCCCCCTACGAGCAGTACTTC.

The chain uses TRBV18 and TRBJ2-1, with 13 bases identical to TRBD2. CDR3 size: 15 residues. With V trimmed by 2 bases and J by 10 bases, 5 bases remained unmatched. Germline V gene sequence: CDR1 KGHSH, CDR2 LQKENI. The CDR3 sequence is CASSPGLAGDGEQFF. For the CDR3, the DNA is TGTGCCAGCTCACCAGGACTAGCGGGAGACGGGGAGCAGTTCTTC.

This chain links TRBV14 with TRBJ1-4, with TRBD1 as a possible D gene (5 bases). The CDR3 is 16 residues long. V was clipped by 0 bases and J by 8 bases, with 16 bases between them. Germline V gene data show CDR1 as SGHDN and CDR2 as FVKESK. The CDR3 reads CASSQESRGVYEKLFF. CDR3 coding DNA: TGTGCCAGCAGCCAAGAAAGCCGGGGCGTATACGAAAAACTGTTTTTT.

The chain has TRBV6-5 and TRBJ2-1; D not resolved. The CDR3 consists of 11 residues. Germline CDR1 is MNHEY and CDR2 is SVGAGI. The V gene lost 4 bases and the J gene lost 5 bases, with 3 bases spanning the gap. Here the CDR3 reads CASSSDNEQFF. The DNA for the CDR3 is TGTGCCAGCAGTTCGGACAATGAGCAGTTCTTC.

The chain recombines TRBV5-1 with TRBJ2-3; D tentatively fits TRBD1 or TRBD2 (5 bases each). Trimming removed 0 bases at V and 6 bases at J, with 14 bases between. CDR1 and CDR2 from the germline V gene are SGHRS and YFSETQ. This CDR3 comprises 15 residues. The CDR3 is CASSLALVGDDTQYF. The DNA of the CDR3 is TGCGCCAGCAGCTTGGCCTTGGTGGGGGACGATACGCAGTATTTT.

This chain links TRBV7-9 with TRBJ2-1; no clear D. The germline CDR1 and CDR2 sequences are SEHNR and FQNEAQ (reference sequence). V was cut by 4 bases and J by 8 bases, with 12 bases left in between. CDR3 length: 13 residues. The CDR3 coding sequence is TGTGCCAGCAGCTCAGATGCTAGTTATGAGCAGTTCTTC. Translated, it gives CASSSDASYEQFF.

The CDR3 region is CASSLAEVDEGADSGNTIYF. In DNA form, the CDR3 reads TGTGCCAGCAGCTTAGCGGAGGTAGACGAGGGGGCAGACTCTGGAAACACCATATATTTT. V usage is TRBV7-6 and J usage is TRBJ1-3; 7 bases fit TRBD1. Germline CDR1 reads SGHVS; CDR2 reads FNYEAQ. This CDR3 is 20 amino acids long. After removal of 0 bases from V and 0 bases from J, the junction contained 14 bases not matched to a gene. Full variable domain (rest looked up from reference TRBV7-6 and TRBJ1-3): GAGVSQSPRYKVTKRGQDVALRCDPISGHVSLYWYRQALGQGPEFLTYFNYEAQQDKSGLPNDRFSAERPEGSISTLTIQRTEQRDSAMYRCASSLAEVDEGADSGNTIYFGEGSWLTVV.

Only one count was recorded for this clone. The chain couples TRBV6-6 to TRBJ1-1; 10 bases are shared with TRBD1. V lost 5 bases, J lost 4 bases, and 4 bases stayed unmatched. CDR3 length: 14 residues. CDR1 MNHNY and CDR2 SVGAGI come from the germline V gene (reference sequence). The CDR3: CASSPGDRGTEAFF. The DNA of the CDR3 is TGTGCCAGCAGTCCCGGGGACAGGGGCACTGAAGCTTTCTTT.

This chain links TRBV11-2 with TRBJ2-3; D might be TRBD2 (6 bases). Trimming took off 0 bases at V and 2 bases at J, with 12 bases between the two ends. Germline CDR1 and CDR2: SGHAT and FQNNGV. The CDR3 spans 16 residues. This CDR3 is CASSLDWREATDTQYF. CDR3 in DNA: TGTGCCAGCAGCTTAGACTGGCGGGAAGCCACAGATACGCAGTATTTT.

The V gene is TRBV27, the J gene TRBJ1-1; possibly TRBD1 for D (5 bases). Trimming took off 5 bases at V and 6 bases at J, with 13 bases between the two ends. The CDR3 is made up of 13 amino acids. Germline V gene sequence: CDR1 MNHEY, CDR2 SMNVEV (reference sequence). The CDR3 reads CASSPRRGAEAFF. The CDR3 DNA reads TGTGCCAGCAGTCCTCGCCGAGGGGCTGAAGCTTTCTTT.

This chain links TRBV6-5 with TRBJ1-2; weak D call: TRBD1 (5 bases). CDR1 and CDR2 (germline): MNHEY, SVGAGI. The CDR3 is 13 residues long. V lost 6 bases, J lost 10 bases, and 18 bases lay in between. The CDR3 protein is CASRAGTATDYTF. DNA of the CDR3: TGTGCCAGCAGAGCCGGGACCGCAACAGACTACACCTTC.

This clone was detected once. Mismatch with germline at one junction end may stem from a read error. The rearrangement uses TRBV7-7 and TRBJ2-2, with 9 nucleotides matching TRBD1. Germline CDR1 and CDR2: SSHAT and FNYEAQ (reference sequence). The CDR3 extends over 17 amino acids. DNA for the CDR3: TGTGCTAGCAGCAGGGGGAGGGGACAGGGGAACACCGGGGAGCTGTTTTTT. Protein sequence: CASSRGRGQGNTGELFF.

This rearrangement joins TRBV27 to TRBJ1-2; 9 nucleotides line up with TRBD1. With V trimmed by 3 bases and J by 7 bases, 9 bases remained unmatched. This CDR3 is 15 amino acids long. Germline V gene sequence: CDR1 MNHEY, CDR2 SMNVEV (reference sequence). As DNA, the CDR3 is TGTGCCAGCAGTTTTACCCGGGACAGGGTTTCTGGCTACACCTTC. Protein sequence: CASSFTRDRVSGYTF.